The subject of this entry is one T cell receptor (beta chain). As yet, its antigen is unknown. Trimming took off 6 bases at V and 0 bases at J, with 15 bases between the two ends. Germline loops: CDR1 KGHSH, CDR2 LQKENI. The length of the CDR3 is 15 residues. Time point given: week 47, end of study. With topical imiquimod, each dose of the vaccine consisted of 300 ug of mutant IDH1 20-mer peptide. The data belong to a study of a mutant IDH1 vaccine in newly diagnosed glioma. The assay was immunoSEQ multiplex PCR, and TCRdb's table has in-frame clones only and misses some. This sample has tens of thousands of clones, with 65% found just once.

Here the sequenced sample was peripheral blood mononuclear cells (PBMCs), taken from a glioma patient whose treatment included an IDH1 peptide vaccine. This clonotype originated in a man aged 35 to 55 with glioma. Some clones in this sample may be carry-over from other donors' samples. The J gene is TRBJ2-7, the V gene TRBV18; D might be TRBD1 (5 bases). DNA of the CDR3: TGTGCCAGCTCCCTTACAGGTGATAGCTCCTACGAGCAGTACTTC. Translation: CASSLTGDSSYEQYF.